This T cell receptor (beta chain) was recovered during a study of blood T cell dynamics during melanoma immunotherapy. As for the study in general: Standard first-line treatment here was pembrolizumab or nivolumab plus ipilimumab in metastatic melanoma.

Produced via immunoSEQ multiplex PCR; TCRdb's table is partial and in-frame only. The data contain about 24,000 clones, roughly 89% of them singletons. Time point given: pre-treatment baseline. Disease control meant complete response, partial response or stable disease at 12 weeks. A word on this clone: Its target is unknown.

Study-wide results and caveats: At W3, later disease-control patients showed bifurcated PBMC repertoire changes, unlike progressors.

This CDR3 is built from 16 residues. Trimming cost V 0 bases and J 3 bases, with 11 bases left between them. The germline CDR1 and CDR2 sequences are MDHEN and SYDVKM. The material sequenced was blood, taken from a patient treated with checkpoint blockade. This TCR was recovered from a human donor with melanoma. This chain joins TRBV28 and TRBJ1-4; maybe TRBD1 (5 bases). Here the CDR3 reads CASSLWGGRSNEKLFF. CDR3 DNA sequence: TGTGCCAGCAGTTTATGGGGGGGAAGGTCTAATGAAAAACTGTTTTTT.